This TCR beta chain stems from a study of beta chain features in type 1 diabetes (dated by TCRdb to about 2018). For the wider study: No differences in mean age, gender distribution, total cell number or subset yield were found between patients and healthy donors. A total of about 99,000,000 sorted cells were examined across all samples, and RNA yield correlated strongly with the number of cells per subset. Whereas all 30 or so donors provided naive and central memory subsets, regulatory and stem cell-like memory subsets were isolated from just 8 patients and about 8 healthy donors. In the study, TCRB repertoires of sorted circulating CD4+ T cell subsets from recently diagnosed type 1 diabetes patients were compared with those of matched healthy donors. Study-wide conclusions, independent of this receptor: Only small numbers of individuals were included in the HLA sub-analyses, which left unresolved whether HLA type had any influence on TCRB rearrangement. At VDJ recombination sites, patients with type 1 diabetes made fewer insertions and deleted more nucleotides, a pattern implying thymic rearrangement abnormalities. Because cDNA rather than genomic DNA was sequenced, highly expressing activated cells could have been over-represented, although no difference in activation and CD3 levels was found between groups. Naive, central memory and regulatory TCRB repertoires appeared to be more similar among patients than among healthy donors. Shorter templates might have been favored by PCR, but patient and control samples were amplified and corrected together, so both groups would have been affected equally by any skew. A moderate but significant shortening of TCRB CDR3 length was observed in type 1 diabetes patients in all four CD4+ subsets.

The junction carries 13 bases between V and J, which are trimmed by 3 bases and 4 bases respectively. The CDR3 contains 15 residues, cysteine and phenylalanine counted. Just the 45-base CDR3 DNA is kept, in frame starting at base 1. CDR1 and CDR2 are read off the germline V gene as MGHDK and SYGVNS. This clone was observed a few times. Its antigen has not been determined. Base qualities were left out, and no much larger clone turns up one base away. The entire amount of isolated RNA was reverse transcribed using the High Capacity cDNA Reverse Transcription Kit, so the sequenced TCRB transcripts were expressed ones. Deep immunoSEQ sequencing was applied to naive, central memory and regulatory T cell samples, giving an average of roughly 3.5 million total reads per sample. Sorted cells were lysed in RLT buffer, and RNA was extracted using DNase-treated RNeasy Micro or Mini kits according to cell number. To prevent cross-contamination, each cell subset was processed individually, whereas patient and healthy donor samples were processed jointly. Using the immunoSEQ multiplex PCR, TCRB sequences were amplified from cDNA into 87-bp fragments spanning the CDR3 region. The amplicons were sequenced using the Illumina HiSeq platform. The authors processed their data as follows. PCR bias was corrected computationally using synthetic template baselines, and reads within Hamming distance 2 were collapsed, with unmergeable singletons discarded. By aligning reads against IMGT, V, D and J genes, CDR3 length, and insertions or deletions at six rearrangement sites were assigned. Clonotype counts were normalized to sorted cell number within each subset before computing true diversity and Gini coefficients with the tcR R package. The overlap coefficient, calculated on TCRB nucleotide sequences, was used to quantify repertoire sharing. In TCRdb, the immuneACCESS table is reduced to in-frame sequences with V and J assigned. These tables do not hold every clone; where another copy was compared, an unresolved V gene accounts for under half, and the others remain unexplained. V and J calls and clone size are those listed in that table; D and trimming were worked out from the DNA. This sample has a few hundred thousand clones in its table, and around a tenth of those were observed once. The top ten clones comprise approximately 0.55% of the sample.

A single peripheral blood draw of 90 to 150 mL on average was collected from each donor into heparinised tubes. Naive, central memory, regulatory and stem cell-like memory CD4+ T cells were sorted on a BD FACSAria II using a panel including CD45RO, CCR7, CD25, CD127, CD95 and CD27. All sorted populations exceeded 95% purity. PBMCs were isolated immediately by Lymphoprep density gradient centrifugation and stained directly without culture. To minimize batch effects, samples were stained and sorted in pairs, one healthy donor with one patient per experiment. The sample was central memory CD4+ T cells from blood. Here the chain combines TRBV25-1 and TRBJ1-3, with TRBD1 tentatively as D gene (5 bases match). The TCR sequence derives from a man aged 25-45 years with type 1 diabetes. The CDR3 region: CASSDTGPSGNTIYF. The DNA reads TGTGCCAGCAGTGATACGGGGCCATCCGGAAACACCATATATTTT.